A single sample is the source of the 30 T cell receptor beta chains below, sequenced in a study of blood T cell repertoires in COVID-19. Profiled with immunoSEQ multiplex PCR; TCRdb holds only in-frame clones, not every one. There are over 45,000 clones in the sample; around four fifths occur only once, and about 12% lies in the top ten. The sample consisted of peripheral blood. The receptors were gathered from a human donor in a cohort sampled during active COVID-19.

The chain combines TRBV9 with TRBJ2-6; D may be TRBD1 (6 bases). Trimming took 1 base from V and 0 from J, leaving 14 bases between them. The CDR3 contains 18 residues. The germline V gene has CDR1 SGDLS and CDR2 YYNGEE. The CDR3 coding sequence is TGTGCCAGCAGCGTATTGGGGACACCTTACTCTGGGGCCAACGTCCTGACTTTC. This codes for CASSVLGTPYSGANVLTF.

The V and J genes are TRBV5-6 and TRBJ2-1, with TRBD2 matching over 11 bases. V lost 4 bases, J lost 4 bases, and 7 bases stayed unmatched. Germline lookup yields CDR1 SGHDT and CDR2 YYEEEE. The CDR3 length is 16 residues. The CDR3 loop is CASSPLAGGQYNEQFF. The CDR3 DNA is TGTGCCAGCAGCCCTCTAGCGGGGGGCCAATACAATGAGCAGTTCTTC.

The rearrangement joins TRBV24-1 to TRBJ2-6; no definite D call. Germline CDR1 and CDR2: KGHDR and SFDVKD. The V and J ends lost 5 bases and 0 bases respectively, with 4 bases between them. The CDR3 runs to 14 residues. The CDR3 DNA reads as TGTGCCACCAGTGCCTACTCTGGGGCCAACGTCCTGACTTTC. Protein: CATSAYSGANVLTF.

V and J are TRBV9 and TRBJ1-3; D is undetermined. Germline values: CDR1 SGDLS, CDR2 YYNGEE. V was shortened by 2 bases and J by 0 bases, with 6 bases between the two germline ends. CDR3 size: 14 residues. CDR3 in amino acids: CASSVAGSGNTIYF. In DNA form, the CDR3 reads TGTGCCAGCAGCGTGGCAGGCTCTGGAAACACCATATATTTT. The variable domain in full, completed from reference TRBV9 and TRBJ1-3, reads DSGVTQTPKHLITATGQRVTLRCSPRSGDLSVYWYQQSLDQGLQFLIQYYNGEERAKGNILERFSAQQFPDLHSELNLSSLELGDSALYFCASSVAGSGNTIYFGEGSWLTVV.

J is TRBJ1-6 and V is TRBV4-1; the match to TRBD1 covers 9 bases. The J segment lost 8 bases and the V segment lost 3 bases, leaving 5 bases of the junction unmatched. The CDR3 runs 15 residues. Per germline, CDR1 MGHRA and CDR2 YSYEKL. In DNA form, the CDR3 reads TGCGCCAGCAGCCAGTGGGACAGGGATGATTCACCCCTCCACTTT. Translating it yields CASSQWDRDDSPLHF.

The chain is built from TRBV11-2 and TRBJ1-1; possibly TRBD1 for D (5 bases). The V and J ends lost 1 base and 1 base respectively, with 22 bases between them. Germline V gene lookup returns CDR1 SGHAT and CDR2 FQNNGV. The CDR3 is made up of 19 amino acids. The CDR3 reads CASSLVGWPWSQGNTEAFF. CDR3 nucleotide sequence: TGTGCCAGCAGCTTAGTGGGCTGGCCGTGGTCGCAGGGGAACACTGAAGCTTTCTTT.

This clone showed up just once. This rearrangement joins TRBV11-2 to TRBJ1-1, with TRBD1 identical over 7 bases. With V trimmed by 2 bases and J by 5 bases, 5 bases remained unmatched. The CDR3 runs 14 residues. Germline V gives CDR1 SGHAT, CDR2 FQNNGV. This chain's CDR3 is CASSLTQGGTEAFF. As DNA, the CDR3 is TGTGCCAGCAGCTTAACGCAGGGGGGAACTGAAGCTTTCTTT.

The J gene is TRBJ2-7, the V gene TRBV4-3, with 9 bases fitting TRBD2. CDR1 is LGHNA and CDR2 is YSLEER in the germline V gene. This CDR3 spans 18 amino acids. The V and J ends lost 1 base and 4 bases, in that order; junction bases with no gene match: 14. CDR3 loop: CASSQVLVASGAAYEQYF. CDR3 DNA sequence: TGCGCCAGCAGCCAAGTCCTCGTTGCTAGCGGGGCGGCTTACGAGCAGTACTTC.

The genes are TRBV28 and TRBJ1-5; a weak D match, TRBD1 (6 bases). V shed 5 bases and J shed 4 bases, with 15 bases lying between them. This CDR3 has 15 residues. CDR1 is MDHEN and CDR2 is SYDVKM in the germline V gene. CDR3: CASSPRTGRNQPQHF. Here the CDR3 DNA reads TGTGCCAGCAGTCCGAGAACAGGGCGGAATCAGCCCCAGCATTTT.

This chain links TRBV2 with TRBJ1-4; 9 bases align to TRBD1. With V trimmed by 5 bases and J by 7 bases, 11 bases remained unmatched. Germline V gene data show CDR1 as SNHLY and CDR2 as FYNNEI. The CDR3 runs 16 residues. CDR3 loop: CASSSGQGRKSEKLFF. CDR3 DNA sequence: TGTGCCAGCAGTTCTGGACAGGGGAGGAAAAGTGAAAAACTGTTTTTT. The variable domain in full, completed from reference TRBV2 and TRBJ1-4, reads EPEVTQTPSHQVTQMGQEVILRCVPISNHLYFYWYRQILGQKVEFLVSFYNNEISEKSEIFDDQFSVERPDGSNFTLKIRSTKLEDSAMYFCASSSGQGRKSEKLFFGSGTQLSVL.

V and J are TRBV28 and TRBJ1-2; the D is unclear. The germline V gene encodes CDR1 MDHEN and CDR2 SYDVKM. The CDR3 runs to 13 residues. The germline V and J ends were trimmed by 7 bases and 6 bases, with 15 bases remaining between them. The chain's CDR3 is CASNPAGKDGYTF. In DNA, the CDR3 is TGTGCCAGCAACCCGGCCGGGAAGGATGGCTACACCTTC.

The chain couples TRBV30 to TRBJ1-5, with a possible D match to TRBD1 (5 bases). Germline lookup yields CDR1 GTSNPN and CDR2 SVGIG (reference sequence). Trimming pared 2 bases from V and 4 bases from J, leaving 9 bases between. This CDR3 is 13 amino acids long. CDR3 amino acids: CAWSTGLNQPQHF. CDR3 bases: TGTGCCTGGAGTACAGGACTAAATCAGCCCCAGCATTTT. Full variable domain (missing parts from reference TRBV30 and TRBJ1-5): SQTIHQWPATLVQPVGSPLSLECTVEGTSNPNLYWYRQAAGRGLQLLFYSVGIGQISSEVPQNLSASRPQDRQFILSSKKLLLSDSGFYLCAWSTGLNQPQHFGDGTRLSIL.

The J gene is TRBJ2-1, the V gene TRBV6-6; 7 bases fit TRBD1. This CDR3 is built from 15 residues. Unmatched junction bases numbered 6, after V lost 4 bases and J lost 3 bases. Germline values: CDR1 MNHNY, CDR2 SVGAGI (reference sequence). CDR3 loop: CASSFGQVDYNEQFF. The CDR3 DNA reads TGTGCCAGCAGTTTTGGACAGGTAGACTACAATGAGCAGTTCTTC.

This chain joins TRBV28 and TRBJ1-6; tentatively, D is TRBD1 (5 bases). The V end lost 2 bases, the J end lost 9 bases, and 11 bases lay between the germline ends. This CDR3 spans 14 amino acids. From germline, CDR1 is MDHEN and CDR2 SYDVKM. Written as DNA, the CDR3 is TGTGCCAGCAGTTTACCCCAGGGACTTTCACCCCTCCACTTT. Amino acid sequence: CASSLPQGLSPLHF.

The sample holds a few counts of this clone. This chain uses TRBV3-1 (or the pseudogene TRBV3-2) with TRBJ1-1; TRBD1 is a possible D gene (5 bases). V lost 8 bases and J lost 3, with 10 bases in between. Germline CDR1 is LGHDT and CDR2 is YNNKEL (reference sequence). The CDR3 covers 12 residues. CDR3 sequence: CASHGGDTEAFF. The CDR3 nucleotides read TGTGCCAGCCATGGGGGGGACACTGAAGCTTTCTTT.

The CDR3 sequence is CASSQDPGMNTEAFF. The CDR3 nucleotides are TGTGCCAGCAGCCAGGACCCGGGAATGAACACTGAAGCTTTCTTT. The chain recombines TRBV5-8 with TRBJ1-1; no definite D call. Germline assignment: CDR1 SGHTS and CDR2 YDEGEE. The CDR3 has 15 residues. V was cut by 4 bases and J by 0 bases, with 13 bases left in between.

The chain employs TRBV6-2 or TRBV6-3 and TRBJ2-3; 11 nucleotides agree with TRBD2. The V segment lost 0 bases and the J segment 2 bases; nucleotides outside the gene matches: 7. Germline assignment: CDR1 MNHEY and CDR2 SVGEGT. The CDR3 contains 18 residues. The CDR3 sequence is CASSYSWASGGITDTQYF. CDR3 in DNA: TGTGCCAGCAGTTACTCGTGGGCTAGCGGGGGGATCACAGATACGCAGTATTTT.

This rearrangement joins TRBV5-4 to TRBJ2-7; 7 bases are a match to TRBD1. The ends lost 2 bases at V and 4 bases at J; junction bases unmatched: 3. Germline loops: CDR1 SGHNT, CDR2 YYREEE (reference sequence). The CDR3 length is 13 residues. CDR3 amino acids: CASSLTGAYEQYF. Here the CDR3 DNA reads TGTGCCAGCAGCTTAACAGGGGCTTACGAGCAGTACTTC. The complete variable domain, with remaining parts taken from reference TRBV5-4 and TRBJ2-7, reads ETGVTQSPTHLIKTRGQQVTLRCSSQSGHNTVSWYQQALGQGPQFIFQYYREEENGRGNFPPRFSGLQFPNYSSELNVNALELDDSALYLCASSLTGAYEQYFGPGTRLTVT.

The V call is TRBV3-1 (or the pseudogene TRBV3-2), the J call TRBJ1-2; D is uncertain. V lost 0 bases, J lost 6 bases, and 20 bases lay in between. Germline CDR1 is LGHDT and CDR2 is YNNKEL (reference sequence). The CDR3 has 17 residues. CDR3 region: CASSQDLTDGRPNGYTF. CDR3 nucleotide sequence: TGTGCCAGCAGCCAAGATCTCACCGACGGGAGACCCAATGGCTACACCTTC.

The J gene is TRBJ1-2, the V gene TRBV10-3, with D possibly being TRBD1 (6 bases). This CDR3 is built from 12 residues. The germline V and J ends were trimmed by 10 bases and 2 bases, with 11 bases remaining between them. Per germline, CDR1 ENHRY and CDR2 SYGVKD. The CDR3 is CATHRENYGYTF. The CDR3 DNA sequence: TGTGCCACCCACAGGGAAAACTATGGCTACACCTTC.

The chain carries TRBV5-4 and TRBJ2-1, with TRBD2 matching 16 bases. Per germline, CDR1 SGHNT and CDR2 YYREEE (reference sequence). V lost 4 bases to trimming and J lost 4 bases; unmatched junction nucleotides: 2. The CDR3 spans 16 residues. Here the CDR3 reads CASSPGLAGGYNEQFF. The DNA of the CDR3 is TGTGCCAGCAGCCCGGGACTAGCGGGGGGGTACAATGAGCAGTTCTTC.

The chain recombines TRBV27 with TRBJ1-1; D is unresolved. The V gene lost 5 bases and the J gene lost 4 bases, with 23 bases spanning the gap. Germline CDR1 and CDR2: MNHEY and SMNVEV (reference sequence). CDR3 size: 17 residues. The CDR3, as DNA: TGTGCCAGCAGTATGCGGCAGGAGAGGGCCCGGCCCACTGAAGCTTTCTTT. It encodes CASSMRQERARPTEAFF.

J is TRBJ1-1 and V is TRBV18, with D uncertain. Germline V gene sequence: CDR1 KGHSH, CDR2 LQKENI. CDR3 length: 14 amino acids. Trimming stripped 0 bases from V and 4 bases from J, with 9 bases between. CDR3 sequence (DNA): TGTGCCAGCTCACCACCGACGGGGAGCACTGAAGCTTTCTTT. Translation gives CASSPPTGSTEAFF.

This chain connects TRBV7-2 to TRBJ1-1; a possible D gene is TRBD1 (5 bases). The V gene's germline CDR1 is SGHTA and CDR2 FQGNSA. V lost 3 bases to trimming and J lost 5 bases, with 10 bases between them. This CDR3 has 13 amino acids. The CDR3 DNA is TGTGCCAGCAGCTTTGACAGACGAACTGAAGCTTTCTTT. This sequence encodes CASSFDRRTEAFF.

V usage is TRBV4-2 and J usage is TRBJ1-3, with D possibly being TRBD1 (5 bases). There are 20 residues in the CDR3. Germline V CDR1 and CDR2: LGHNA, YNFKEQ. Trimming cost V 1 base and J 1 base, with 23 bases left between them. The CDR3 region is CASSQGPPTAVLESGNTIYF. Here the CDR3 DNA reads TGTGCCAGCAGCCAAGGTCCCCCGACAGCAGTGCTAGAATCTGGAAACACCATATATTTT.

The J gene is TRBJ1-1, the V gene TRBV12-5; 7 positions match TRBD1. Trimming took 3 bases from V and 1 from J; bases not matched to a gene: 8. Germline V CDR1 and CDR2: LGHNT, FRNRAP. This CDR3 has 16 amino acids. CDR3 coding DNA: TGTGCTAGTGGTTTAGGGCAGGGGGGCAGGAACACTGAAGCTTTCTTT. Amino acid sequence: CASGLGQGGRNTEAFF.

This clone was counted a few times. This chain uses TRBV19 with TRBJ1-5, with a possible D match to TRBD1 (6 bases). Trimming stripped 2 bases from V and 9 bases from J, with 8 bases between. This CDR3 spans 12 amino acids. Germline CDR1 LNHDA, CDR2 SQIVND (reference sequence). CDR3 loop: CASSITGRPQHF. As DNA, the CDR3 is TGTGCCAGTAGTATAACAGGGAGGCCCCAGCATTTT.

The chain links TRBV5-4 to TRBJ2-7, with a possible D match to TRBD1 (5 bases). CDR1 and CDR2 from the germline V gene are SGHNT and YYREEE (reference sequence). Trimming removed 0 bases from V and 7 bases from J, with 5 bases in between. CDR3 length: 11 residues. Here the CDR3 DNA reads TGTGCCAGCAGCTTGGGACAGGAGCAGTACTTC. It translates to CASSLGQEQYF. The full variable domain, in which reference TRBV5-4 and TRBJ2-7 provide the parts outside the CDR3, is ETGVTQSPTHLIKTRGQQVTLRCSSQSGHNTVSWYQQALGQGPQFIFQYYREEENGRGNFPPRFSGLQFPNYSSELNVNALELDDSALYLCASSLGQEQYFGPGTRLTVT.

V gene TRBV6-1 combines with J gene TRBJ1-2; 7 bases fit TRBD1. CDR3 length equals 14 residues. Trimming removed 0 bases from V and 8 bases from J; junction bases left unmatched: 6. Germline CDR1 and CDR2: MNHNS and SASEGT. CDR3 in DNA: TGTGCCAGCAGTGAAGCGCAGGGGGAGGTCGGCTACACCTTC. Translating it yields CASSEAQGEVGYTF.

This sequence joins TRBV19 and TRBJ1-1; D is possibly TRBD1 (5 bases). The CDR3 spans 14 residues. Germline V gene data show CDR1 as LNHDA and CDR2 as SQIVND (reference sequence). V was cut by 4 bases and J by 6 bases, with 15 bases left in between. The CDR3 DNA is TGTGCCAGTAGTACGACAGTGAAGGTGTCTGAAGCTTTCTTT. Amino acid sequence: CASSTTVKVSEAFF.